A selection of T cell receptor beta chains follows, all from one sample in a study of T cells in Graves' hyperthyroidism and ophthalmopathy. TCRdb ran MiXCR on the multiplex PCR reads and lists one entry per CDR3 protein. The repertoire holds a few hundred thousand distinct CDR3 sequences, with approximately 25% as singletons. The sample was blood. Receptors were obtained from a middle-aged man with Graves' hyperthyroidism. The CDR3 runs from the conserved cysteine through the conserved F or W. The D gene is left open where the match is weak. Only part of the rows carry a size: once, few, many, or a class if the clone is expanded.

J	size	D	V	CDR3	DNA
TRBJ2-3	few	TRBD2	TRBV27	CASSSLMGGSADTQYF	TGTGCCAGCAGTTCCCTAATGGGGGGGAGTGCAGATACGCAGTATTTT
TRBJ2-1	few	NA	TRBV19	CASKYTQSSYNEQFF	TGTGCCAGTAAATACACACAAAGCTCCTACAATGAGCAGTTCTTC
TRBJ2-5	NA	NA	TRBV19	CASSIGGVRETQYF	TGTGCCAGTAGTATAGGAGGGGTCAGAGAGACCCAGTACTTC
TRBJ1-5	many	NA	TRBV12-3/TRBV12-4	CASSLGDLGNQPQHF	TGTGCCAGCAGCCTTGGGGATCTGGGCAATCAGCCCCAGCATTTT
TRBJ2-7	NA	TRBD2	TRBV28	CASSLPGGFYEQYF	TGTGCCAGCAGCCTACCGGGGGGGTTCTACGAGCAGTACTTC
TRBJ1-1	many	NA	TRBV12-3/TRBV12-4	CASSRTGPPTIPEAFF	TGTGCCAGCAGTAGAACCGGGCCACCCACCATACCCGAAGCTTTCTTT
TRBJ2-7	NA	TRBD2	TRBV2	CASSEMTSGRVEQYF	TGTGCCAGCAGTGAAATGACTAGCGGGAGGGTCGAGCAGTACTTC
TRBJ2-1	few	NA	TRBV24-1	CATSVRGSYNEQFF	TGTGCCACCAGTGTAAGGGGCTCCTACAATGAGCAGTTCTTC
TRBJ2-1	many	TRBD2	TRBV28	CASSFGLAGGDEQFF	TGTGCCAGCAGTTTTGGTCTAGCGGGAGGAGATGAGCAGTTCTTC
TRBJ2-2	few	TRBD2	TRBV27	CASWEAGGNGELFF	TGTGCCAGCTGGGAAGCGGGAGGGAACGGGGAGCTGTTTTTT
TRBJ2-1	NA	NA	TRBV12-3/TRBV12-4	CASSTLPGFDDEQFF	TGTGCCAGCAGTACACTCCCAGGGTTTGACGATGAGCAGTTCTTC
TRBJ2-3	few	TRBD2	TRBV29-1	CSVRPLAADTQYF	TGCAGCGTCCGGCCACTAGCGGCAGATACGCAGTATTTT
TRBJ2-6	many	NA	TRBV5-1	CASSFTGANVLTF	TGCGCCAGCAGCTTCACTGGGGCCAACGTCCTGACTTTC
TRBJ2-7	many	NA	TRBV7-2	CASSSSSQPGSYEQYF	TGTGCCAGCAGCTCGTCATCCCAACCCGGCTCCTACGAGCAGTACTTC
TRBJ2-3	many	TRBD2	TRBV20-1	CSASASGRGADTQYF	TGCAGTGCCAGCGCTAGCGGGAGGGGCGCAGATACGCAGTATTTT
TRBJ2-1	NA	TRBD2	TRBV10-3	CAISPAGGRAGEQFF	TGTGCCATCAGTCCAGCGGGAGGCAGAGCCGGAGAGCAGTTCTTC
TRBJ1-5	few	NA	TRBV20-1	CSASLPSFNSNQPQHF	TGCAGTGCCTCCCTGCCCTCCTTTAATAGCAATCAGCCCCAGCATTTT
TRBJ1-1	NA	TRBD1	TRBV7-9	CASSPGDRGKIEAFF	TGTGCCAGCAGCCCGGGGGACAGGGGGAAGATTGAAGCTTTCTTT
TRBJ2-2	NA	NA	TRBV2	CASSRDLANTGELFF	TGTGCCAGCAGTCGGGACTTAGCGAACACCGGGGAGCTGTTTTTT
TRBJ2-1	few	NA	TRBV5-1	CASSAVAHNEQFF	TGCGCCAGCAGCGCTGTAGCGCACAATGAGCAGTTCTTC
TRBJ2-7	NA	NA	TRBV9	CASSVGSTGQVHEQYF	TGTGCCAGCAGCGTAGGGTCTACTGGCCAGGTTCACGAGCAGTACTTC
TRBJ2-7	many	NA	TRBV18	CASSPVGYEQYF	TGTGCCAGCTCACCAGTCGGCTACGAGCAGTACTTC
TRBJ2-7	many	NA	TRBV3-1	CASSQDRWGEEQYF	TGTGCCAGCAGCCAAGATCGGTGGGGGGAGGAGCAGTACTTC
TRBJ2-7	many	NA	TRBV29-1	CSVVAGSYEQYF	TGCAGCGTTGTTGCAGGGTCGTACGAGCAGTACTTC
TRBJ1-6	few	TRBD1	TRBV9	CASSTLDRGNSPLHF	TGTGCCAGCAGCACCCTGGACAGGGGAAATTCACCCCTCCACTTT
TRBJ2-7	NA	TRBD2	TRBV20-1	CSARDRLAGYYEQYF	TGCAGTGCTAGAGATCGACTAGCGGGTTACTACGAGCAGTACTTC
TRBJ2-2	few	NA	TRBV10-3	CATAVAANTGELFF	TGTGCCACGGCTGTAGCGGCGAACACCGGGGAGCTGTTTTTT
TRBJ2-1	NA	NA	TRBV5-1	CASSSPGHNEQFF	TGCGCCAGCAGCTCACCGGGACACAATGAGCAGTTCTTC
TRBJ2-7	many	NA	TRBV30	CAWSVGVYEQYF	TGTGCCTGGAGTGTCGGAGTCTACGAGCAGTACTTC
TRBJ2-1	few	NA	TRBV11-2	CASSPMDEQFF	TGTGCCAGCAGCCCCATGGATGAGCAGTTCTTC
TRBJ2-5	once	NA	TRBV5-6	CASSLDRRQETQYF	TGTGCCAGCAGCTTGGACAGGAGACAAGAGACCCAGTACTTC
TRBJ2-7	few	NA	TRBV3-1	CASSQDPGGTREQYF	TGTGCCAGCAGCCAAGACCCCGGGGGCACTCGGGAGCAGTACTTC
TRBJ1-4	few	NA	TRBV28	CASSFGGEYEKLFF	TGTGCCAGCAGTTTCGGGGGGGAATATGAAAAACTGTTTTTT
TRBJ2-1	many	TRBD2	TRBV12-3/TRBV12-4	CASSLARLTSGNEQFF	TGTGCCAGCAGTTTAGCTCGTTTAACTAGCGGCAATGAGCAGTTCTTC
TRBJ2-5	few	TRBD2	TRBV6-1	CASSDRAGVLETQYF	TGTGCCAGCAGTGATCGAGCGGGAGTTTTGGAGACCCAGTACTTC
TRBJ2-5	NA	NA	TRBV29-1	CSVADSYQETQYF	TGCAGCGTTGCAGACTCGTACCAAGAGACCCAGTACTTC
TRBJ2-5	NA	TRBD1	TRBV19	CASSNSGTGVETQYF	TGCGCCAGTAGTAATTCGGGGACAGGGGTCGAGACCCAGTACTTC
TRBJ1-6	few	TRBD1	TRBV20-1	CSARETGSSYNSPLHF	TGCAGTGCTAGAGAGACAGGGAGCTCCTATAATTCACCCCTCCACTTT
TRBJ2-2	once	NA	TRBV12-3/TRBV12-4	CASSSPLAFPNTGELFF	TGTGCCAGCAGTTCCCCCTTAGCTTTCCCGAACACCGGGGAGCTGTTTTTT
TRBJ2-5	few	TRBD2	TRBV29-1	CSVLGLAGWDLQETQYF	TGCAGCGTTTTGGGACTAGCGGGCTGGGATCTCCAAGAGACCCAGTACTTC
TRBJ2-5	many	NA	TRBV2	CASSDNREETQYF	TGTGCCAGCAGTGATAACAGGGAAGAGACCCAGTACTTC
TRBJ2-3	NA	NA	TRBV10-1	CASRGARAGDTQYF	TGCGCCAGCAGGGGGGCCCGGGCCGGGGATACGCAGTATTTT
TRBJ2-7	many	NA	TRBV11-2	CASSLVTLFEQYF	TGTGCCAGCAGCTTAGTTACCCTCTTCGAGCAGTACTTC
TRBJ2-3	few	NA	TRBV20-1	CSAPKNGEDTQYF	TGCAGTGCTCCGAAAAACGGCGAGGATACGCAGTATTTT
TRBJ1-5	few	TRBD1	TRBV2	CASTLTGGIQPQHF	TGTGCCAGCACTTTGACAGGGGGCATTCAGCCCCAGCATTTT
TRBJ2-2	NA	TRBD1	TRBV6-1	CASTRTGIHTGELFF	TGTGCCAGCACCCGGACAGGGATTCACACCGGGGAGCTGTTTTTT
TRBJ2-2	few	NA	TRBV2	CASTSRLNTGELFF	TGTGCCAGCACGTCCCGGCTAAACACCGGGGAGCTGTTTTTT
TRBJ2-2	NA	NA	TRBV28	CASSLPRNTGELFF	TGTGCCAGCAGTTTACCCCGAAACACCGGGGAGCTGTTTTTT
TRBJ2-7	few	NA	TRBV29-1	CSVDNCPEQYF	TGCAGCGTTGACAATTGCCCGGAGCAGTACTTC
TRBJ2-1	NA	TRBD2	TRBV19	CASSTLAGADNEQFF	TGTGCCAGTAGTACTCTAGCGGGAGCCGACAATGAGCAGTTCTTC
TRBJ1-1	NA	NA	TRBV5-1	CASRPPGSWFTEAFF	TGCGCCAGCAGACCCCCGGGGAGTTGGTTCACTGAAGCTTTCTTT
TRBJ1-2	few	NA	TRBV3-1	CASSQQGRRGREGYTF	TGTGCCAGCAGCCAACAGGGAAGGAGGGGGAGAGAAGGCTACACCTTC